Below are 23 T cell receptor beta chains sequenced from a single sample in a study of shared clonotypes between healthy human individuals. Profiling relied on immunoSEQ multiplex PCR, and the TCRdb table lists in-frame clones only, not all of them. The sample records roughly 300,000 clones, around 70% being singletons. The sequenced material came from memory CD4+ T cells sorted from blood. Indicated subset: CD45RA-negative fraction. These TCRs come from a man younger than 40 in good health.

DNA for the CDR3: TGTGCCAGCAGGACTCACGGACAGTATGGAAACACCATATATTTT. It is translated as CASRTHGQYGNTIYF. This chain links TRBV28 with TRBJ1-3, with D possibly TRBD1 on 6 matching bases. The CDR3 length is 15 residues. V shed 6 bases and J shed 3 bases, with 15 bases lying between them. Germline CDR1 and CDR2: MDHEN and SYDVKM.

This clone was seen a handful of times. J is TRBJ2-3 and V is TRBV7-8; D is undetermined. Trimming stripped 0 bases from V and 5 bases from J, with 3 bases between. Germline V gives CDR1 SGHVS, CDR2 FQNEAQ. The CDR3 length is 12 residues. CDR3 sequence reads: CASSLAEDTQYF. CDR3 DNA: TGTGCCAGCAGCTTAGCGGAAGATACGCAGTATTTT.

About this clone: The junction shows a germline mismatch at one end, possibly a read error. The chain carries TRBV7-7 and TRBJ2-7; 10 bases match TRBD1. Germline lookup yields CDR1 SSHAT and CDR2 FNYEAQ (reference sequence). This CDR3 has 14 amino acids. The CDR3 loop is CASSLGDRGDEQYF. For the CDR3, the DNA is TGTGCTAGCAGCTTAGGGGACAGGGGAGACGAGCAGTACTTC. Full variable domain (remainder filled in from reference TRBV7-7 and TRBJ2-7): GAGVSQSPRYKVTKRGQDVTLRCDPISSHATLYWYQQALGQGPEFLTYFNYEAQPDKSGLPSDRFSAERPEGSISTLTIQRTEQRDSAMYRCASSLGDRGDEQYFGPGTRLTVT.

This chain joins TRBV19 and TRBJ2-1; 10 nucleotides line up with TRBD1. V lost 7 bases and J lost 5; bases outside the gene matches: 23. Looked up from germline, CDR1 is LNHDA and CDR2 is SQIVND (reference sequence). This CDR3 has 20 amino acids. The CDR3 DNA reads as TGTGCCAGTACCCCAGGATGGGACAGGGGACATAGGAGTGTGAACAATGAGCAGTTCTTC. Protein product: CASTPGWDRGHRSVNNEQFF.

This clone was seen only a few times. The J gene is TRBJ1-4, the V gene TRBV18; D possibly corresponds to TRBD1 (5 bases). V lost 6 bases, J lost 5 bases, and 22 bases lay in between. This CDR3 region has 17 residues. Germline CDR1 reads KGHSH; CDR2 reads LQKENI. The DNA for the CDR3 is TGTGCCAGCTCCCTGGTCGCGCCGGGGCTACGGAATGAAAAACTGTTTTTT. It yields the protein CASSLVAPGLRNEKLFF.

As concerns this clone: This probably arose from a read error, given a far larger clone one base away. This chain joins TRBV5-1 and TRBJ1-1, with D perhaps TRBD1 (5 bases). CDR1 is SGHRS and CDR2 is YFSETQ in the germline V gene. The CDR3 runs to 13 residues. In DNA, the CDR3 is TGCGTCAGCAGGGAACAGGAGAACACTGAAGCTTTCTTT. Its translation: CVSREQENTEAFF.

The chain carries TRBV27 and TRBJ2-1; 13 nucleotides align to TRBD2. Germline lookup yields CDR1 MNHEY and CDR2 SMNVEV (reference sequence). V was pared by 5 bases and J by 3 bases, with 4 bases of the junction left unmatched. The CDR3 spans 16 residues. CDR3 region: CASSRTSGSYYNEQFF. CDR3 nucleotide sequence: TGTGCCAGCAGTCGGACTAGCGGGAGTTACTACAATGAGCAGTTCTTC.

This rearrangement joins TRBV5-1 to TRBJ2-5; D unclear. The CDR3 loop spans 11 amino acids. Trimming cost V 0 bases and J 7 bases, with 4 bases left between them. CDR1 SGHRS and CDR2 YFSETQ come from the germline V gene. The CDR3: CASSLEGTQYF. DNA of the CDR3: TGCGCCAGCAGCTTGGAAGGGACCCAGTACTTC.

CDR3 nucleotide sequence: TGTGCCAGCAGCCGGGACAGGGGGAGGAATGAGCAGTTCTTC. Residues: CASSRDRGRNEQFF. The gene calls are TRBV6-1 and TRBJ2-1; 11 bases agree with TRBD1. Germline V lookup: CDR1 MNHNS, CDR2 SASEGT. This CDR3 region has 14 residues. Trimming at V came to 6 bases and at J to 7 bases, leaving 5 bases not matched to a gene.

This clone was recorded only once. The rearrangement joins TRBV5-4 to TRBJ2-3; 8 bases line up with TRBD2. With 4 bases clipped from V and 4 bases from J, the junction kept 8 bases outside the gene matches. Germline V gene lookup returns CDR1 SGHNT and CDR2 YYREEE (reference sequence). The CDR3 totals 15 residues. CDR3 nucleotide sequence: TGTGCCAGCAGCAATAGCGGGACGAGGGCAGATACGCAGTATTTT. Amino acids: CASSNSGTRADTQYF.

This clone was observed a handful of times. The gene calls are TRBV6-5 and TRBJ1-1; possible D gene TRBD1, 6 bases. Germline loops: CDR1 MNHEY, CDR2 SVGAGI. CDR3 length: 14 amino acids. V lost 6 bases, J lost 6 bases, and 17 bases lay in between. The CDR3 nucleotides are TGTGCCAGCAGGAACGAACAGGGCTTCTCTGAAGCTTTCTTT. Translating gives CASRNEQGFSEAFF.

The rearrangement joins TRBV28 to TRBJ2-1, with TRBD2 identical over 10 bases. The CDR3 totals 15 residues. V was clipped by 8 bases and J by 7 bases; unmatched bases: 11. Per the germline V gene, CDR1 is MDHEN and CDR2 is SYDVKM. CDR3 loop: CASVARASGRNEQFF. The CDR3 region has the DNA TGTGCCAGCGTCGCCCGGGCTAGCGGGAGAAATGAGCAGTTCTTC.

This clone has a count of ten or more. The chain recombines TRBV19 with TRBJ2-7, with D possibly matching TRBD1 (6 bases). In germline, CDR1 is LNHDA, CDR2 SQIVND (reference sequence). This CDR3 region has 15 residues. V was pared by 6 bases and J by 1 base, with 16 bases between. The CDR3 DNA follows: TGTGCCAGTAGACAGGGACACCAAGTTTCCTACGAGCAGTACTTC. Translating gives CASRQGHQVSYEQYF.

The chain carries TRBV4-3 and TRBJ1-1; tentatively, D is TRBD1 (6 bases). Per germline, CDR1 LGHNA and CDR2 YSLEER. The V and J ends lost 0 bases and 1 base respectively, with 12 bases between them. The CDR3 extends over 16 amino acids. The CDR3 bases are TGCGCCAGCAGCCAAGATCCTAGGGGGAGGAACACTGAAGCTTTCTTT. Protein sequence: CASSQDPRGRNTEAFF.

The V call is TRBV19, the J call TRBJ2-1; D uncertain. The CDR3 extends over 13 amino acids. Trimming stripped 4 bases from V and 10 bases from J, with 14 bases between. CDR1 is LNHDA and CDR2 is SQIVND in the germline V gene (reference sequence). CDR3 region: CASSTQRDTEQFF. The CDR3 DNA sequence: TGTGCCAGTAGTACCCAAAGAGACACAGAGCAGTTCTTC.

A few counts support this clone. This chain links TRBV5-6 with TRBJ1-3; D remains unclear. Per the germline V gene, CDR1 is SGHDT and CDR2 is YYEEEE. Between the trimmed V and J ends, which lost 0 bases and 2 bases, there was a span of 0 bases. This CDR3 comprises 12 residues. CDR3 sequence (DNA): TGTGCCAGCAGCTTGGCTGGAAACACCATATATTTT. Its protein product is CASSLAGNTIYF.

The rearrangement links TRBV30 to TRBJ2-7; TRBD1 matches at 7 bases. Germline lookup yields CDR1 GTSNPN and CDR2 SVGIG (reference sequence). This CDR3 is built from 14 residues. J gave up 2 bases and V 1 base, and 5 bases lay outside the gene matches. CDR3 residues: CAWSAGTDTYEQYF. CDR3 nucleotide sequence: TGTGCCTGGAGTGCGGGGACAGATACCTACGAGCAGTACTTC.

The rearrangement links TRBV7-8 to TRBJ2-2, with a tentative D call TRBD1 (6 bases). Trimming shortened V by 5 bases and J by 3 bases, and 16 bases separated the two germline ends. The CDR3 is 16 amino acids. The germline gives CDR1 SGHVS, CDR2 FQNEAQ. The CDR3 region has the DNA TGTGCCAGCAGCCGCCCCTTAAGACAGGACACCGGGGAGCTGTTTTTT. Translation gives CASSRPLRQDTGELFF.

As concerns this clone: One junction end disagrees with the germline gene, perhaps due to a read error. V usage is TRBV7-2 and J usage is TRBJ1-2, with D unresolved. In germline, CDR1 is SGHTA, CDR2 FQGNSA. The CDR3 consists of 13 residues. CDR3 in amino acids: CASSLAVFYGYTF. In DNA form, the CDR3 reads TGTGCCAGCAGCCTAGCGGTTTTCTATGGCTACACCTTC. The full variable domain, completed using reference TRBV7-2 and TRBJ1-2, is GAGVSQSPSNKVTEKGKDVELRCDPISGHTALYWYRQSLGQGLEFLIYFQGNSAPDKSGLPSDRFSAERTGGSVSTLTIQRTQQEDSAVYLCASSLAVFYGYTFGSGTRLTVV.

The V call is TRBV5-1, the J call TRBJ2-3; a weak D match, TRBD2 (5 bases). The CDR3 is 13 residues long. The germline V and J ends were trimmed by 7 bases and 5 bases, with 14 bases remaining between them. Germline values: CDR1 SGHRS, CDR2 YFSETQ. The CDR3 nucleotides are TGCGCCAGCTTCAATGAGGGCCAAGATACGCAGTATTTT. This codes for CASFNEGQDTQYF. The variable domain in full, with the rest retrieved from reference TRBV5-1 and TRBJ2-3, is KAGVTQTPRYLIKTRGQQVTLSCSPISGHRSVSWYQQTPGQGLQFLFEYFSETQRNKGNFPGRFSGRQFSNSRSEMNVSTLELGDSALYLCASFNEGQDTQYFGPGTRLTVL.

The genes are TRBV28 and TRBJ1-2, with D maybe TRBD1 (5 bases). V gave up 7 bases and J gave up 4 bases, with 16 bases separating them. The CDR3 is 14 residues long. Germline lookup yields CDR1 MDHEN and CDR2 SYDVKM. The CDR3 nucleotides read TGTGCCAGCATTGAATCAGGGATCGGCTATGGCTACACCTTC. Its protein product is CASIESGIGYGYTF.

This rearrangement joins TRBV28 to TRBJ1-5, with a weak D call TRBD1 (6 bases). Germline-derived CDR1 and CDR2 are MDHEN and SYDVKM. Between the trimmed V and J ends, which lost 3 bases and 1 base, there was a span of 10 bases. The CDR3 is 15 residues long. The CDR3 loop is CASSFRGNSNQPQHF. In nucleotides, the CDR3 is TGTGCCAGCAGTTTCAGGGGTAACAGCAATCAGCCCCAGCATTTT.

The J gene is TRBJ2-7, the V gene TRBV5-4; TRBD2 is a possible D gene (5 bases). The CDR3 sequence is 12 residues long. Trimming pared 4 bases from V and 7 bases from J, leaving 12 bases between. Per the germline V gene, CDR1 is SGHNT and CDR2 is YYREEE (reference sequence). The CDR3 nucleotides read TGTGCCAGCAGCGATATCCGGGGAGAGCAGTACTTC. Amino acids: CASSDIRGEQYF.